These 21 T cell receptor beta chains were all obtained from the same sample, sequenced in a study of T cell responses to AZD1222 COVID-19 vaccine. Libraries were prepared by immunoSEQ multiplex PCR; TCRdb keeps only in-frame clonotypes and omits some of them. Of over 150,000 clones in the sample, approximately 90% are singletons; the top ten hold around 3%. The specimen was peripheral blood, collected on day 0 of AZD1222 vaccination. The receptor source for this set is an adult in good health.

CDR3 protein: CASLGQPNTEAFF. CDR3 sequence (DNA): TGTGCCAGCCTTGGACAGCCAAACACTGAAGCTTTCTTT. V and J are TRBV2 and TRBJ1-1, with D possibly TRBD1 on 6 matching bases. The CDR3 is made up of 13 amino acids. V lost 8 bases and J lost 2, with 12 bases in between. Germline V gene sequence: CDR1 SNHLY, CDR2 FYNNEI.

This clone was seen a single time. The chain recombines TRBV19 with TRBJ2-1, with D perhaps TRBD1 (6 bases). The CDR3 sequence is 16 residues long. Germline values: CDR1 LNHDA, CDR2 SQIVND (reference sequence). V was shortened by 4 bases and J by 0 bases, with 13 bases between the two germline ends. In DNA, the CDR3 is TGTGCCAGTAGTAGAACCAGGGGCAGCTCCTACAATGAGCAGTTCTTC. Translated, it gives CASSRTRGSSYNEQFF.

This chain connects TRBV3-1 (or the pseudogene TRBV3-2) to TRBJ2-3; 11 bases match TRBD2. CDR1 and CDR2 (germline): LGHDT, YNNKEL (reference sequence). The V and J ends lost 0 bases and 0 bases, in that order; junction bases with no gene match: 8. The CDR3 runs 19 residues. The CDR3 protein is CASSQDLASGGLSTDTQYF. The CDR3 coding sequence is TGTGCCAGCAGCCAAGATTTGGCTAGCGGGGGGCTTAGCACAGATACGCAGTATTTT.

This clone was recorded only once. V and J are TRBV2 and TRBJ2-7; no definite D call. CDR1 is SNHLY, CDR2 FYNNEI, per germline. This CDR3 comprises 11 residues. The V end lost 7 bases, the J end lost 1 base, and 5 bases lay between the germline ends. This chain's CDR3 is CASKISYEQYF. The CDR3 region has the DNA TGTGCCAGCAAGATATCCTACGAGCAGTACTTC.

The rearrangement joins TRBV7-8 to TRBJ2-1; 7 positions match TRBD2. J gave up 6 bases and V 5 bases, and 10 bases lay outside the gene matches. The CDR3 loop spans 15 amino acids. In germline, CDR1 is SGHVS, CDR2 FQNEAQ. CDR3: CASSPSGVSGNEQFF. For the CDR3, the DNA is TGTGCCAGCAGCCCAAGCGGGGTGAGTGGCAATGAGCAGTTCTTC.

The chain uses TRBV19 and TRBJ1-6; D not certain. The germline V and J ends were trimmed by 1 base and 3 bases, with 19 bases remaining between them. This CDR3 is built from 19 residues. Germline lookup yields CDR1 LNHDA and CDR2 SQIVND (reference sequence). CDR3 DNA sequence: TGTGCCAGTAGTATAGGCGGAGGAATGAGGATACTCTATAATTCACCCCTCCACTTT. Translated: CASSIGGGMRILYNSPLHF.

The chain joins TRBV12-3 or TRBV12-4 to TRBJ2-7, with D unclear. V was trimmed by 3 bases and J by 5 bases, leaving 11 bases between them. CDR3 size: 13 residues. CDR3 sequence reads: CASSFVGDDEQYF. CDR3 sequence (DNA): TGTGCCAGCAGTTTCGTGGGCGACGACGAGCAGTACTTC.

The chain carries TRBV18 and TRBJ1-5; D gene uncertain. The CDR3 covers 13 residues. Germline V gives CDR1 KGHSH, CDR2 LQKENI. V was cut by 3 bases and J by 8 bases, with 11 bases left in between. The DNA of the CDR3 is TGTGCCAGCTCACCCAGACAACTAGAGCCCCAGCATTTT. Its protein product is CASSPRQLEPQHF.

This sequence joins TRBV12-3 or TRBV12-4 and TRBJ1-4; D not resolved. V lost 6 bases to trimming and J lost 11 bases, with 16 bases between them. The length of the CDR3 is 13 residues. The CDR3 sequence: CASSLAVAGKLFF. Here the CDR3 DNA reads TGTGCCAGCAGCCTGGCGGTCGCGGGCAAACTGTTTTTT.

Here the CDR3 reads CASSQGQGRKDTQYF. Written as DNA, the CDR3 is TGTGCCAGCAGCCAAGGGCAGGGGAGGAAAGATACGCAGTATTTT. This chain uses TRBV3-1 (or the pseudogene TRBV3-2) with TRBJ2-3; perhaps D is TRBD1 or TRBD2 (6 bases each). The germline V gene has CDR1 LGHDT and CDR2 YNNKEL (reference sequence). V was pared by 1 base and J by 5 bases, with 13 bases between. The CDR3 loop spans 15 amino acids.

Regarding this clone: At one end the junction does not follow the germline gene, possibly because of a read error. CDR3 loop: CASSEDRDSPLHF. For the CDR3, the DNA is TGTGCCAGCAGCGAAGACAGGGACTCACCCCTCCACTTT. The rearrangement links TRBV6-1 to TRBJ1-6; 7 nucleotides agree with TRBD1. Per germline, CDR1 MNHNS and CDR2 SASEGT. The CDR3 is 13 residues long.

This chain connects TRBV7-8 to TRBJ2-7; 10 bases are a match to TRBD1. The CDR3 is made up of 18 amino acids. With 2 bases clipped from V and 4 bases from J, the junction kept 14 bases outside the gene matches. Germline CDR1 SGHVS, CDR2 FQNEAQ. The CDR3 loop is CASSLSSLYGTGVYEQYF. The DNA for the CDR3 is TGTGCCAGCAGCTTAAGCAGTTTGTACGGGACAGGGGTATACGAGCAGTACTTC.

The chain recombines TRBV4-1 with TRBJ1-2, with 10 bases that match TRBD1. The CDR3 contains 14 residues. The J segment lost 6 bases and the V segment lost 1 base, leaving 2 bases of the junction unmatched. Per the germline V gene, CDR1 is MGHRA and CDR2 is YSYEKL. The CDR3 protein is CASSQVGTGDGYTF. The CDR3 DNA reads TGCGCCAGCAGCCAAGTCGGGACAGGGGATGGCTACACCTTC.

J is TRBJ1-5 and V is TRBV19, with TRBD1 matching 12 bases. CDR1 is LNHDA, CDR2 SQIVND, per germline (reference sequence). Trimming removed 7 bases from V and 4 bases from J; junction bases left unmatched: 14. The CDR3 extends over 18 amino acids. The CDR3 is CASIDGTGGAGLNQPQHF. The CDR3 coding sequence is TGTGCCAGTATTGACGGGACAGGGGGCGCGGGTCTAAATCAGCCCCAGCATTTT.

The chain recombines TRBV7-2 with TRBJ2-7; D gene unclear. In germline, CDR1 is SGHTA, CDR2 FQGNSA. The CDR3 loop spans 15 amino acids. The V end was cut by 2 bases, the J end by 0 bases, with 11 bases between. DNA of the CDR3: TGTGCCAGCAGCTTAAGGTCAGCCAACTCCTACGAGCAGTACTTC. Protein: CASSLRSANSYEQYF.

This clone was recorded once. Distinct nucleotide sequences in the sample also encode this CDR3. This rearrangement joins TRBV5-1 to TRBJ1-1; D is ambiguous. This CDR3 is 14 amino acids long. V was cut by 3 bases and J by 0 bases, with 9 bases left in between. Germline CDR1 SGHRS, CDR2 YFSETQ. CDR3 amino acids: CASSSGQVNTEAFF. The CDR3 DNA follows: TGCGCCAGCAGCTCCGGCCAAGTGAACACTGAAGCTTTCTTT. The full variable domain, in which reference TRBV5-1 and TRBJ1-1 provide the parts outside the CDR3, is KAGVTQTPRYLIKTRGQQVTLSCSPISGHRSVSWYQQTPGQGLQFLFEYFSETQRNKGNFPGRFSGRQFSNSRSEMNVSTLELGDSALYLCASSSGQVNTEAFFGQGTRLTVV.

The rearrangement joins TRBV6-6 to TRBJ2-7; D may match TRBD1 or TRBD2 (5 bases each). V shed 5 bases and J shed 2 bases, with 10 bases lying between them. The CDR3 totals 13 residues. The germline V gene has CDR1 MNHNY and CDR2 SVGAGI (reference sequence). The CDR3: CASSRDQTYEQYF. The CDR3 DNA reads TGTGCCAGCAGTCGGGACCAAACCTACGAGCAGTACTTC.

J is TRBJ2-5 and V is TRBV7-9; D call uncertain. Germline CDR1 reads SEHNR; CDR2 reads FQNEAQ (reference sequence). The CDR3 covers 15 residues. Between the trimmed V and J ends, which lost 6 bases and 5 bases, there was a span of 19 bases. CDR3 protein: CASSPREEWTETQYF. CDR3 nucleotide sequence: TGTGCCAGCAGTCCCCGTGAAGAGTGGACGGAGACCCAGTACTTC. The full variable domain, rest sourced from reference TRBV7-9 and TRBJ2-5, is DTGVSQNPRHKITKRGQNVTFRCDPISEHNRLYWYRQTLGQGPEFLTYFQNEAQLEKSRLLSDRFSAERPKGSFSTLEIQRTEQGDSAMYLCASSPREEWTETQYFGPGTRLLVL.

The chain is built from TRBV3-1 (or the pseudogene TRBV3-2) and TRBJ1-1, with TRBD1 matching 7 bases. Germline V gene sequence: CDR1 LGHDT, CDR2 YNNKEL (reference sequence). V shed 5 bases and J 0 bases; nucleotides not matched to a gene: 3. The CDR3 spans 14 residues. CDR3: CASSMGQMNTEAFF. CDR3 DNA sequence: TGTGCCAGCAGCATGGGACAGATGAACACTGAAGCTTTCTTT.

The J gene is TRBJ1-1, the V gene TRBV2; D is possibly TRBD1 (6 bases). Germline assignment: CDR1 SNHLY and CDR2 FYNNEI. CDR3 size: 13 residues. V lost 4 bases and J 4 bases, leaving 10 bases between the germline ends. The CDR3: CASSGGALTEAFF. In DNA form, the CDR3 reads TGTGCCAGCAGTGGGGGGGCTCTCACTGAAGCTTTCTTT.

The rearrangement links TRBV19 to TRBJ1-6, with 7 bases identical to TRBD1. The CDR3 has 15 residues. V was clipped by 7 bases and J by 9 bases; unmatched bases: 12. Germline lookup yields CDR1 LNHDA and CDR2 SQIVND (reference sequence). The CDR3 region has the DNA TGTGCCAGTACCACCGGGGGACAGAGAAGTTCACCCCTCCACTTT. It encodes CASTTGGQRSSPLHF.